This T cell receptor beta chain was identified in a study of T cell responses to AZD1222 COVID-19 vaccine. Whole-study results and caveats: The study reported that nearly half of spike-specific TCRs target unmutated variant regions. Donor demographics were predominantly white British with a female majority; clonal diversity may be underestimated. Seropositive at baseline were only a handful of AZD1222 recipients. Spike-specific TCR breadth rose after two AZD1222 doses, and depth rose as well.

Germline V gene sequence: CDR1 SGHTS, CDR2 YDEGEE. The CDR3 totals 14 residues. V was pared by 5 bases and J by 5 bases, with 16 bases between. Regarding this clone: Its antigen remains unknown.

Produced via immunoSEQ multiplex PCR; TCRdb's table is partial and in-frame only. The sample carries about 210,000 clones, around 94% recorded once. The chain joins TRBV5-8 to TRBJ1-2; possible D gene TRBD1, 6 bases. The sequence came from an adult who received the MenACWY meningococcal vaccine as a control. The material was peripheral blood, obtained 28 days after the second dose of the MenACWY control vaccine. The CDR3: CASRASGVGYGYTF. CDR3 nucleotides: TGTGCCAGCAGGGCTTCAGGGGTGGGGTATGGCTACACCTTC.